Here is one T cell receptor (beta chain) with its context. Its antigen remains unidentified. The entry originates in a study of pediatric ulcerative colitis. The study, taken as a whole, reports: This repertoire reflects total lymphocytes rather than subpopulations like regulatory T cells. A couple of rectal CDR3 clonotypes occurred in all ulcerative colitis patients.

The V end was cut by 8 bases, the J end by 1 base, with 11 bases between. CDR1 and CDR2 (germline): ENHRY, SYGVKD. The CDR3 totals 14 residues. Assay used: immunoSEQ multiplex PCR; TCRdb lists only in-frame clones, some missing. The sample consists of about 14,000 clones, over 80% of them appearing once. The V call is TRBV10-3, the J call TRBJ2-2, with TRBD1 as a possible D gene (7 bases). Material for sequencing was blood. This clonotype was obtained from a boy aged 5-17 years with moderate ulcerative colitis. Written as DNA, the CDR3 is TGTGCCATCGGAGGGACAGAGAACACCGGGGAGCTGTTTTTT. This sequence encodes CAIGGTENTGELFF.